This T cell receptor beta chain was recorded in a study of identical twins. Study observations and caveats: Conclusions were based on cross-sectional statistical analysis, without following the same donors.

Template switching supplied a universal primer site; unique molecular identifiers were carried on the cDNA. TCRdb analysed the 5' RACE reads with MiXCR anew, one entry per CDR3 protein. The sample carries 1.5 million to 2 million distinct CDR3 sequences, less than 35% recorded once. Concerning this clonotype: Its antigen remains unidentified.

The clonotype was recovered from a newborn girl in good health. The sequencing input was cord blood.

Here the CDR3 DNA reads TGTGCCAGCAGCCCCGCAGGCTCCCTCTATGGCTACACCTTC. Protein sequence: CASSPAGSLYGYTF. This chain links TRBV14 with TRBJ1-2; D is ambiguous. This CDR3 has 14 residues. Germline V gene sequence: CDR1 SGHDN, CDR2 FVKESK. V dropped 4 bases and J dropped 4 bases, with 13 bases sitting between them.